Listed below are T cell receptor beta chains from one sample, sequenced in a study of OX40 agonist ivuxolimab in advanced cancers. The method was immunoSEQ multiplex PCR; TCRdb's version includes in-frame clones alone and lacks a portion of them. Of about 72,000 clones in the sample, approximately 86% were seen once. Sequences were derived from CD4+ or CD8+ T cells sorted from blood, sampled in a trial of the OX40 agonist ivuxolimab. Receptors were obtained from an adult with an advanced solid tumor such as melanoma, head and neck, liver or kidney cancer. Both conserved end residues are part of each CDR3. The size field is filled for only some rows; it gives once, few, many or a size class.

clone size: NA; V gene: TRBV6-5; CDR3 length: 13; CDR3 protein: CASIGQGAYEQYF
clone size: NA; V gene: TRBV7-2; CDR3 length: 15; CDR3 protein: CASSSPPPDIYGYTF
clone size: once; V gene: TRBV6-5; CDR3 length: 15; CDR3 protein: CASSYSSPATDTQYF
clone size: NA; V gene: TRBV28; CDR3 length: 14; CDR3 protein: CASSWTATNEKLFF
clone size: NA; V gene: TRBV19; CDR3 length: 15; CDR3 protein: CASGWDSGPYNEQFF
clone size: NA; V gene: TRBV7-3; CDR3 length: 13; CDR3 protein: CASSQDPQATQYF
clone size: once; V gene: TRBV7-2; CDR3 length: 14; CDR3 protein: CASSFSGGAYEQYF
clone size: NA; V gene: TRBV28; CDR3 length: 12; CDR3 protein: CASSPRQVQHTF
clone size: NA; V gene: TRBV6-5; CDR3 length: 14; CDR3 protein: CASSYDRKNTEAFF
clone size: NA; V gene: TRBV6-5; CDR3 length: 15; CDR3 protein: CASYSGHSSYSGYTF
clone size: NA; V gene: TRBV7-7; CDR3 length: 15; CDR3 protein: CASSLPSAGGETQYF
clone size: NA; V gene: TRBV5-5; CDR3 length: 15; CDR3 protein: CASSLGGFSLDEQYF
clone size: NA; V gene: TRBV29-1; CDR3 length: 12; CDR3 protein: CSGGRVNTEAFF
clone size: NA; V gene: TRBV4-3; CDR3 length: 15; CDR3 protein: CASSQEASGVGTQYF
clone size: NA; V gene: TRBV6-6; CDR3 length: 14; CDR3 protein: CASTTHLMNTEAFF
clone size: NA; V gene: TRBV5-1; CDR3 length: 15; CDR3 protein: CASSLSRFGANVLTF
clone size: NA; V gene: TRBV12-5; CDR3 length: 15; CDR3 protein: CARPTGATTNEKLFF
clone size: NA; V gene: TRBV14; CDR3 length: 13; CDR3 protein: CASSQVHNYGYTF
clone size: NA; V gene: TRBV7-2; CDR3 length: 12; CDR3 protein: CASSLRGYGYTF
clone size: NA; V gene: TRBV11-2; CDR3 length: 17; CDR3 protein: CASSLRLTRGRAETQYF
clone size: NA; V gene: TRBV10-3; CDR3 length: 14; CDR3 protein: CAISPGIEGEKLFF
clone size: few; V gene: TRBV7-9; CDR3 length: 15; CDR3 protein: CASSLALAEDNEQFF
clone size: NA; V gene: TRBV19; CDR3 length: 15; CDR3 protein: CASTRKGQLPSSQHF
clone size: NA; V gene: TRBV27; CDR3 length: 13; CDR3 protein: CASSTHGGAEQYF
clone size: once; V gene: TRBV28; CDR3 length: 14; CDR3 protein: CASSGMDGFHEQFF
clone size: NA; V gene: TRBV2; CDR3 length: 14; CDR3 protein: CASKETGQNYGYTF
clone size: NA; V gene: TRBV5-6; CDR3 length: 14; CDR3 protein: CASSFIGSKNIQYF
clone size: few; V gene: TRBV30; CDR3 length: 15; CDR3 protein: CAWSVGRLAGGAQFF
clone size: NA; V gene: TRBV7-9; CDR3 length: 13; CDR3 protein: CASSLRVDTEAFF
clone size: NA; V gene: TRBV19; CDR3 length: 15; CDR3 protein: CASSIQGPSSYEQYF
clone size: NA; V gene: TRBV19; CDR3 length: 14; CDR3 protein: CASRTDYSNQPQHF
clone size: NA; V gene: TRBV6-5; CDR3 length: 13; CDR3 protein: CASRSDKNQPQHF